The rows below give T cell receptor beta chains drawn from one sample of a study of blood T cell repertoires in COVID-19. Some clones are missing from TCRdb's copy, which holds only in-frame ones; the method was immunoSEQ multiplex PCR. Of 90,000 to 120,000 clones in the sample, about four fifths were seen once. Sequencing used peripheral blood. These receptors all stem from a man between 65 and 85 years old with acute or convalescent COVID-19. The CDR3 runs from the conserved cysteine through the conserved F or W. Fields, in order: clone size, V gene, J gene, D gene, CDR3 length, CDR3 DNA, CDR3 protein. A D gene is named only where the DNA matches it firmly. Expanded clones get a size class; other rows say once, few or many, or leave the size out.

abundance: .
v_gene: TRBV7-2
j_gene: TRBJ1-1
d_gene: TRBD1
len: 16
CDR3nt: TGTGCCAGCAGCTTAGCAAGGGGGCGAGGGGGCACTGAAGCTTTCTTT
CDR3aa: CASSLARGRGGTEAFF

abundance: few
v_gene: TRBV10-3
j_gene: TRBJ1-4
d_gene: .
len: 14
CDR3nt: TGTGCCATCAGCATAACCCCAGATAATGAAAAACTGTTTTTT
CDR3aa: CAISITPDNEKLFF

abundance: .
v_gene: TRBV11-2
j_gene: TRBJ1-2
d_gene: TRBD1
len: 15
CDR3nt: TGTGCCAGCAGCCCTGGGGACAGGGCGGGCTATGGCTACACCTTC
CDR3aa: CASSPGDRAGYGYTF

abundance: .
v_gene: TRBV25-1
j_gene: TRBJ2-3
d_gene: TRBD2
len: 13
CDR3nt: TGTGCCAGCAGAGGGACTAGTATTAGAAAGCAGTATTTT
CDR3aa: CASRGTSIRKQYF

abundance: .
v_gene: TRBV19
j_gene: TRBJ1-2
d_gene: .
len: 14
CDR3nt: TGTGCCAGTGGCCCCTATTCAGGGGATGGTGGCTACACCTTC
CDR3aa: CASGPYSGDGGYTF

abundance: .
v_gene: TRBV5-1
j_gene: TRBJ2-3
d_gene: .
len: 14
CDR3nt: TGCGCCAGCAGCTTGGGTCAGGATGGCGATACGCAGTATTTT
CDR3aa: CASSLGQDGDTQYF

abundance: .
v_gene: TRBV7-2
j_gene: TRBJ2-2
d_gene: .
len: 16
CDR3nt: TGTGCCAGCAGCTTAGACATGGCAGGGAACACCGGGGAGCTGTTTTTT
CDR3aa: CASSLDMAGNTGELFF

abundance: .
v_gene: TRBV5-4
j_gene: TRBJ2-1
d_gene: .
len: 16
CDR3nt: TGTGCCAGCAGCTTCTTCCCGGAGACCACTATGAATGAGCAGTTCTTC
CDR3aa: CASSFFPETTMNEQFF

abundance: .
v_gene: TRBV6-5
j_gene: TRBJ2-1
d_gene: TRBD1
len: 15
CDR3nt: TGTGCCAGCAACCCGGGACAGGGGGCTTCCAATGAGCAGTTCTTC
CDR3aa: CASNPGQGASNEQFF

abundance: once
v_gene: TRBV9
j_gene: TRBJ2-1
d_gene: TRBD2
len: 14
CDR3nt: TGTGCCAGCAGCCGAAACCGACTAGCGCCTGAGCAGTTCTTC
CDR3aa: CASSRNRLAPEQFF

abundance: .
v_gene: TRBV6-6
j_gene: TRBJ1-1
d_gene: .
len: 14
CDR3nt: TGTGCCAGCAGTTACTCTCTTCCTAGGACTGAAGCTTTCTTT
CDR3aa: CASSYSLPRTEAFF

abundance: few
v_gene: TRBV5-1
j_gene: TRBJ1-1
d_gene: TRBD1
len: 17
CDR3nt: TGCGCCAGCAGCTTGGGGGCCACCAGGGGGGCGAGCACTGAAGCTTTCTTT
CDR3aa: CASSLGATRGASTEAFF

abundance: .
v_gene: TRBV2
j_gene: TRBJ2-2
d_gene: TRBD2
len: 16
CDR3nt: TGTGCCAGCAGTGAGCAGCGGGGGGAATTTACCGGGGAGCTGTTTTTT
CDR3aa: CASSEQRGEFTGELFF

abundance: few
v_gene: TRBV6-5
j_gene: TRBJ1-1
d_gene: .
len: 15
CDR3nt: TGTGCCAGCAGTTACTCGCCCAGGCTGAACACTGAAGCTTTCTTT
CDR3aa: CASSYSPRLNTEAFF

abundance: few
v_gene: TRBV9
j_gene: TRBJ1-1
d_gene: .
len: 13
CDR3nt: TGTGCCAGCAGCTTCGGACAGAACACTGAAGCTTTCTTT
CDR3aa: CASSFGQNTEAFF

abundance: .
v_gene: TRBV2
j_gene: TRBJ1-2
d_gene: .
len: 11
CDR3nt: TGTGCCAGCAGTCCCGAACGGGGTTACACCTTC
CDR3aa: CASSPERGYTF

abundance: once
v_gene: TRBV18
j_gene: TRBJ2-1
d_gene: .
len: 12
CDR3nt: TGTGCCAGCTCACCACGTTCGGATGAGCAGTTCTTC
CDR3aa: CASSPRSDEQFF

abundance: .
v_gene: TRBV7-9
j_gene: TRBJ2-5
d_gene: .
len: 14
CDR3nt: TGTGCCAGCAGCTTTGGGGGAGGAGCGGAGACCCAGTACTTC
CDR3aa: CASSFGGGAETQYF

abundance: .
v_gene: TRBV7-6
j_gene: TRBJ2-1
d_gene: TRBD1
len: 16
CDR3nt: TGTGCCAGCAGCTTAGGACAGGGCGGTTCCTACAATGAGCAGTTCTTC
CDR3aa: CASSLGQGGSYNEQFF

abundance: few
v_gene: TRBV11-2
j_gene: TRBJ2-2
d_gene: TRBD2
len: 16
CDR3nt: TGTGCCAGCAGGCGGACTAGCGGGGGTCGGACCGGGGAGCTGTTTTTT
CDR3aa: CASRRTSGGRTGELFF

abundance: .
v_gene: TRBV6-2/TRBV6-3
j_gene: TRBJ1-1
d_gene: .
len: 13
CDR3nt: TGTGCCAGCAGTCAGGGGTTGGATACTGAAGCTTTCTTT
CDR3aa: CASSQGLDTEAFF

abundance: .
v_gene: TRBV6-1
j_gene: TRBJ2-3
d_gene: .
len: 14
CDR3nt: TGTGCCAGCAGTGAAGCGCCAGGGTTTGGTACGCAGTATTTT
CDR3aa: CASSEAPGFGTQYF

abundance: .
v_gene: TRBV4-1
j_gene: TRBJ2-7
d_gene: TRBD1
len: 15
CDR3nt: TGCGCCAGCAGCCGGTCGGACAGGGCCTCCTACGAGCAGTACTTC
CDR3aa: CASSRSDRASYEQYF

abundance: .
v_gene: TRBV18
j_gene: TRBJ2-5
d_gene: TRBD1
len: 14
CDR3nt: TGTGCCAGCTCACAACAGGGGAACCAAGAGACCCAGTACTTC
CDR3aa: CASSQQGNQETQYF

abundance: .
v_gene: TRBV9
j_gene: TRBJ2-3
d_gene: TRBD2
len: 15
CDR3nt: TGTGCCAGCAGCGGGGGACTAGCCAGCACAGATACGCAGTATTTT
CDR3aa: CASSGGLASTDTQYF

abundance: .
v_gene: TRBV5-5
j_gene: TRBJ1-6
d_gene: TRBD1
len: 15
CDR3nt: TGTGCCAGCAGCCTCACGGGGCAGGGGGGATCACCCCTCCACTTT
CDR3aa: CASSLTGQGGSPLHF

abundance: .
v_gene: TRBV12-5
j_gene: TRBJ2-5
d_gene: .
len: 13
CDR3nt: TGTGCTAGTGGTTTGGGGACAGTTGAGACCCAGTACTTC
CDR3aa: CASGLGTVETQYF

abundance: once
v_gene: TRBV19
j_gene: TRBJ1-4
d_gene: .
len: 15
CDR3nt: TGTGCCAGTAGTCCCAACAGGGAGGGCGATGAAAAACTGTTTTTT
CDR3aa: CASSPNREGDEKLFF

abundance: once
v_gene: TRBV4-2
j_gene: TRBJ2-3
d_gene: TRBD2
len: 18
CDR3nt: TGTGCCAGCAGCCCCAGCGGAGCGGGGGGCGCTAGCACAGATACGCAGTATTTT
CDR3aa: CASSPSGAGGASTDTQYF

abundance: .
v_gene: TRBV2
j_gene: TRBJ2-3
d_gene: TRBD2
len: 16
CDR3nt: TGTGCCAGCAGTCTTAGACTAGCGGGGGCGACAGATACGCAGTATTTT
CDR3aa: CASSLRLAGATDTQYF

abundance: few
v_gene: TRBV19
j_gene: TRBJ1-2
d_gene: TRBD1
len: 11
CDR3nt: TGTGCCAGTAATACAGGGGACGGCTACACCTTC
CDR3aa: CASNTGDGYTF

abundance: .
v_gene: TRBV5-1
j_gene: TRBJ2-7
d_gene: .
len: 14
CDR3nt: TGCGCCAGCAGACTTCAGGGGAACTCCTACGAGCAGTACTTC
CDR3aa: CASRLQGNSYEQYF

abundance: .
v_gene: TRBV5-1
j_gene: TRBJ2-7
d_gene: .
len: 15
CDR3nt: TGCGCCAGCAGCTTGGGCGGGACTGGAACCTACGAGCAGTACTTC
CDR3aa: CASSLGGTGTYEQYF

abundance: .
v_gene: TRBV6-5
j_gene: TRBJ1-5
d_gene: .
len: 12
CDR3nt: TGTGCCAGCAGGGACAGTCATCAGCCCCAGCATTTT
CDR3aa: CASRDSHQPQHF

abundance: .
v_gene: TRBV19
j_gene: TRBJ1-6
d_gene: .
len: 15
CDR3nt: TGTGCCAGTAGTCCGGACAGAATCTATAATTCACCCCTCCACTTT
CDR3aa: CASSPDRIYNSPLHF

abundance: .
v_gene: TRBV9
j_gene: TRBJ1-2
d_gene: TRBD1
len: 14
CDR3nt: TGTGCCAGCAGTCACAAGGACAGGGGTGATGGCTACACCTTC
CDR3aa: CASSHKDRGDGYTF

abundance: once
v_gene: TRBV11-3
j_gene: TRBJ2-3
d_gene: .
len: 15
CDR3nt: TGTGCCAGCAGCTTAGAGGCAGGGGGCACAGATACGCAGTATTTT
CDR3aa: CASSLEAGGTDTQYF

abundance: .
v_gene: TRBV5-1
j_gene: TRBJ2-1
d_gene: TRBD2
len: 16
CDR3nt: TGCGCCAGCAGCTTGGACGAACTAGCGGGGGTTAATGAGCAGTTCTTC
CDR3aa: CASSLDELAGVNEQFF

abundance: .
v_gene: TRBV5-6
j_gene: TRBJ1-3
d_gene: .
len: 15
CDR3nt: TGTGCCAGCAGCGCCCCAGGTCTATCTGGAAACACCATATATTTT
CDR3aa: CASSAPGLSGNTIYF

abundance: .
v_gene: TRBV7-9
j_gene: TRBJ1-2
d_gene: .
len: 13
CDR3nt: TGTGCCAGCAGCCAAGGCCAGGCGGGTGGCTACACCTTC
CDR3aa: CASSQGQAGGYTF

abundance: .
v_gene: TRBV24-1
j_gene: TRBJ2-7
d_gene: TRBD1
len: 16
CDR3nt: TGTGCCACCAGTGACCGGGACAGCCCAACTTCCTACGAGCAGTACTTC
CDR3aa: CATSDRDSPTSYEQYF

abundance: few
v_gene: TRBV29-1
j_gene: TRBJ1-1
d_gene: .
len: 11
CDR3nt: TGCAGCGTTGAAGAGGGCTATGAAGCTTTCTTT
CDR3aa: CSVEEGYEAFF

abundance: .
v_gene: TRBV7-3
j_gene: TRBJ2-1
d_gene: TRBD2
len: 16
CDR3nt: TGTGCCAGCAGCTTAATGGGGACTAGCGGGGGAGGTGAGCAGTTCTTC
CDR3aa: CASSLMGTSGGGEQFF

abundance: .
v_gene: TRBV29-1
j_gene: TRBJ1-2
d_gene: .
len: 13
CDR3nt: TGCAGCGTTGAGGTGGACAGCCGAGGGGGCTACACCTTC
CDR3aa: CSVEVDSRGGYTF

abundance: .
v_gene: TRBV3-1/TRBV3-2
j_gene: TRBJ1-2
d_gene: .
len: 12
CDR3nt: TGTGCCAGCAGCCAAGTATCGGTAGGCTACACCTTC
CDR3aa: CASSQVSVGYTF

abundance: .
v_gene: TRBV6-5
j_gene: TRBJ2-1
d_gene: .
len: 14
CDR3nt: TGTGCCAGTCTCCCGGGGGGCTTGGGCAATGAGCAGTTCTTC
CDR3aa: CASLPGGLGNEQFF

abundance: once
v_gene: TRBV7-3
j_gene: TRBJ2-3
d_gene: TRBD2
len: 15
CDR3nt: TGTGCCAGCAGCCCGGGGGGGAGGAATCCAGATACGCAGTATTTT
CDR3aa: CASSPGGRNPDTQYF

abundance: .
v_gene: TRBV28
j_gene: TRBJ2-7
d_gene: .
len: 13
CDR3nt: TGTGCCAGCTTCGGTGAAGGGACTTACGAGCAGTACTTC
CDR3aa: CASFGEGTYEQYF

abundance: once
v_gene: TRBV5-5
j_gene: TRBJ1-3
d_gene: .
len: 15
CDR3nt: TGTGCCAGCAGCTTTTCGGTCTTCTCTGGAAACACCATATATTTT
CDR3aa: CASSFSVFSGNTIYF

abundance: .
v_gene: TRBV5-6
j_gene: TRBJ1-5
d_gene: .
len: 16
CDR3nt: TGTGCCAGCAGCTTAGGTGGGGCGGTGGGCAATCAGCCCCAGCATTTT
CDR3aa: CASSLGGAVGNQPQHF

abundance: .
v_gene: TRBV19
j_gene: TRBJ1-3
d_gene: TRBD1
len: 16
CDR3nt: TGTGCCAGTAGTACAACGGGACAGGGGGCCGAAAACACCATATATTTT
CDR3aa: CASSTTGQGAENTIYF

abundance: .
v_gene: TRBV6-2/TRBV6-3
j_gene: TRBJ2-3
d_gene: TRBD2
len: 16
CDR3nt: TGTGCCAGCAGTTCATTAGCGGGATACAACCACGGTACGCAGTATTTT
CDR3aa: CASSSLAGYNHGTQYF

abundance: few
v_gene: TRBV19
j_gene: TRBJ1-1
d_gene: TRBD1
len: 14
CDR3nt: TGTGCCAGTAGAATCACAGGGGGCGGCACTGAAGCTTTCTTT
CDR3aa: CASRITGGGTEAFF

abundance: .
v_gene: TRBV19
j_gene: TRBJ1-2
d_gene: TRBD1
len: 13
CDR3nt: TGTGCCAGTAGTATAGCACAGGGGACTGGCTACACCTTC
CDR3aa: CASSIAQGTGYTF

abundance: .
v_gene: TRBV9
j_gene: TRBJ2-7
d_gene: TRBD2
len: 12
CDR3nt: TGTGCCAGCAGCGGACTAGCATCCGAGCAGTACTTC
CDR3aa: CASSGLASEQYF

abundance: .
v_gene: TRBV19
j_gene: TRBJ2-7
d_gene: TRBD1
len: 13
CDR3nt: TGTGCCACTGCGGACAGGCGGACCTACGAGCAGTACTTC
CDR3aa: CATADRRTYEQYF

abundance: .
v_gene: TRBV5-6
j_gene: TRBJ1-5
d_gene: .
len: 14
CDR3nt: TGTGCCAGCAGCTGGGGGCCGGGTAATCAGCCCCAGCATTTT
CDR3aa: CASSWGPGNQPQHF

abundance: .
v_gene: TRBV11-2
j_gene: TRBJ2-1
d_gene: TRBD1
len: 15
CDR3nt: TGTGCCAGCAGCCCCCGACAGGGCAAGTACAATGAGCAGTTCTTC
CDR3aa: CASSPRQGKYNEQFF